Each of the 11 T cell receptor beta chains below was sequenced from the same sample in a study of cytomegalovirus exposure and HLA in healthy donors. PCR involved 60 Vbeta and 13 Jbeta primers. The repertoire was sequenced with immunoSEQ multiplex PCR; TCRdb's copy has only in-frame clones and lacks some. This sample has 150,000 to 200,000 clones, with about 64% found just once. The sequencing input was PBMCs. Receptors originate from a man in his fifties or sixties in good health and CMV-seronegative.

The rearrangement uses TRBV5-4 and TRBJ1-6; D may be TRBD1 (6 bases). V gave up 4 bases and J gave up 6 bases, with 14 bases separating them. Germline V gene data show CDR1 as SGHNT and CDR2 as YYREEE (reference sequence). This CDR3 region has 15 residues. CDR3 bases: TGTGCCAGCAGCGCCAACAGGGCGCTTAATTCACCCCTCCACTTT. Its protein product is CASSANRALNSPLHF.

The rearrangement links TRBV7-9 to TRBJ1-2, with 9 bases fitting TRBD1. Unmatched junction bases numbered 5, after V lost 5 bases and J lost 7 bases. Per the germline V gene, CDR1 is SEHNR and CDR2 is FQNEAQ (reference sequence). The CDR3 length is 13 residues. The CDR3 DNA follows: TGTGCCAGCAGCCCGACAGGGGGACTTGGCTACACCTTC. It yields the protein CASSPTGGLGYTF.

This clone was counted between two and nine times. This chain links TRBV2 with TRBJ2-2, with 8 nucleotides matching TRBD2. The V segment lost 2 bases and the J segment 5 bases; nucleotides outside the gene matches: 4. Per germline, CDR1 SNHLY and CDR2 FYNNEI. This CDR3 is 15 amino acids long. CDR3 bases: TGTGCCAGCAGTGAAAACGGGGGGGAGACCGGGGAGCTGTTTTTT. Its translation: CASSENGGETGELFF.

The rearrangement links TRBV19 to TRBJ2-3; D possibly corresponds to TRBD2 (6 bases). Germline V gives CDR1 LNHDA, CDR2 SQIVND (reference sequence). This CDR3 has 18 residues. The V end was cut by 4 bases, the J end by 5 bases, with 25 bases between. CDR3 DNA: TGTGCCAGTAGTAGCGGTAGGGCTAGCGAGAAAGGACGAGATACGCAGTATTTT. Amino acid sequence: CASSSGRASEKGRDTQYF.

In DNA form, the CDR3 reads TGTGCCAGCAGCCCTCGGACAGTGAACTATGGCTACACCTTC. Translation gives CASSPRTVNYGYTF. The chain carries TRBV7-2 and TRBJ1-2; D might be TRBD1 (6 bases). The CDR3 totals 14 residues. Looked up from germline, CDR1 is SGHTA and CDR2 is FQGNSA. Trimming took 5 bases from V and 2 from J, leaving 12 bases between them.

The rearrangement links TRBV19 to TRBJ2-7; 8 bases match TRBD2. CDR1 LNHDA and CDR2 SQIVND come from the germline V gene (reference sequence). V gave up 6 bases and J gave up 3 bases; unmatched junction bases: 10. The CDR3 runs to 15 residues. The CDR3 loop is CASSSLRAGGYEQYF. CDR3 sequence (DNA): TGTGCCAGTAGCTCTCTCCGGGCGGGGGGCTACGAGCAGTACTTC.

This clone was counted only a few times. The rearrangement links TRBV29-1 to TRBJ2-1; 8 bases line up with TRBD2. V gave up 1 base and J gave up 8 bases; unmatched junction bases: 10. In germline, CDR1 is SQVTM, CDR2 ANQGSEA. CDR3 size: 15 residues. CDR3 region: CSVEVSGLVRYEQFF. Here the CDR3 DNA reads TGCAGCGTTGAAGTGTCGGGACTAGTAAGATATGAGCAGTTCTTC.

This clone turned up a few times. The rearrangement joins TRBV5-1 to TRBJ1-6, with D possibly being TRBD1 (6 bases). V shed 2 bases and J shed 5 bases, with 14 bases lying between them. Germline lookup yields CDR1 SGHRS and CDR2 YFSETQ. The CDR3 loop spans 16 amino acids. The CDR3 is CASSFSGGGNNSPLHF. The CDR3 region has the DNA TGCGCCAGCAGCTTTTCGGGGGGGGGCAATAATTCACCCCTCCACTTT. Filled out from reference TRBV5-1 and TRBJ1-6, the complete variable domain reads KAGVTQTPRYLIKTRGQQVTLSCSPISGHRSVSWYQQTPGQGLQFLFEYFSETQRNKGNFPGRFSGRQFSNSRSEMNVSTLELGDSALYLCASSFSGGGNNSPLHFGNGTRLTVT.

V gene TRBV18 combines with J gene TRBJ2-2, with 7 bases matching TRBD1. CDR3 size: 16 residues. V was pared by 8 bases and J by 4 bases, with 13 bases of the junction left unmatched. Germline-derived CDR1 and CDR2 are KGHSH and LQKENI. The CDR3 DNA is TGTGCCAGCCCCCAGCCCAAGGACAGGCTCACCGGGGAGCTGTTTTTT. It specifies CASPQPKDRLTGELFF.

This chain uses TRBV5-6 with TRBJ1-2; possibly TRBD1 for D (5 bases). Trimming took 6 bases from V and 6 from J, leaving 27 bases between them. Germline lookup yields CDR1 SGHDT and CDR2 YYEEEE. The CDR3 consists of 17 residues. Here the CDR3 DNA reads TGTGCCAGCAACGTTCCGGCATTTCAGGGAAGTGTGGATGGCTACACCTTC. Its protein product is CASNVPAFQGSVDGYTF.

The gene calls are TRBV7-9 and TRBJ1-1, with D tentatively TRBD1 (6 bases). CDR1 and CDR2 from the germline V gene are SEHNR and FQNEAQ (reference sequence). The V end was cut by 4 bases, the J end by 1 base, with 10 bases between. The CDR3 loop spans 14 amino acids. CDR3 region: CASSSGHQNTEAFF. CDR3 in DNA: TGTGCCAGCAGCTCGGGACATCAGAACACTGAAGCTTTCTTT. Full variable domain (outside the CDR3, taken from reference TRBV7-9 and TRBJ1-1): DTGVSQNPRHKITKRGQNVTFRCDPISEHNRLYWYRQTLGQGPEFLTYFQNEAQLEKSRLLSDRFSAERPKGSFSTLEIQRTEQGDSAMYLCASSSGHQNTEAFFGQGTRLTVV.